A selection of T cell receptor beta chains follows, all from one sample in a study of cytomegalovirus exposure and HLA in healthy donors. Sequencing used immunoSEQ multiplex PCR; TCRdb keeps in-frame clones, though not all of them. The table has tens of thousands of clones, 60% to 80% seen once; the top ten hold about 20%. Sample: PBMCs. The source is a woman aged 25 to 39 in good health and CMV-seropositive. The CDR3 runs from the conserved cysteine through the conserved F or W. The D gene is left open where the match is weak. Not every row has a clone size; where given, it reads once, few, many or a size class.

J	size	V	D	DNA	CDR3
TRBJ1-1	few	TRBV4-1	-	TGCGCCAGCAGCCAGGGACTTCTGAACACTGAAGCTTTCTTT	CASSQGLLNTEAFF
TRBJ2-3	-	TRBV28	TRBD2	TGTGCCAGCAGTGCTTCTAGCGGGAGGGTGTCAGATACGCAGTATTTT	CASSASSGRVSDTQYF
TRBJ1-2	-	TRBV5-1	-	TGCGCCAGCAGCTTGGATAGCGGGGGCGGCTACACCTTC	CASSLDSGGGYTF
TRBJ1-1	-	TRBV28	-	TGTGCCAGCACCCCCCTTTTGGGGAGCGCAACTGAAGCTTTCTTT	CASTPLLGSATEAFF
TRBJ2-6	few	TRBV6-1	-	TGTGCCAGCAGTTCTCGGTCCTCTGGGGCCAACGTCCTGACTTTC	CASSSRSSGANVLTF
TRBJ1-1	-	TRBV27	-	TGTGCCAGCAGTTCAGGGTCGGTTTGGACTGAAGCTTTCTTT	CASSSGSVWTEAFF
TRBJ2-4	-	TRBV25-1	TRBD2	TGTGCCAGCAGTGAGGGGGGGAATTCCAAAAACATTCAGTACTTC	CASSEGGNSKNIQYF
TRBJ1-1	-	TRBV30	TRBD1	TGTGCCTGGAGTGTACAGGGGGCCAACGAGGCTTTCTTT	CAWSVQGANEAFF
TRBJ1-5	-	TRBV6-5	-	TGTGCCAGCAGTTACGCGGGAACGGGCCAGCCCCAGCATTTT	CASSYAGTGQPQHF
TRBJ1-2	-	TRBV6-1	TRBD1	TGTGCCAGCACCTCAGGGACAGGATATCATGGCTACACCTTC	CASTSGTGYHGYTF
TRBJ1-1	-	TRBV4-1	-	TGCGCCAGCAGCCAAGGTCGGACACTCTCGGGCACTGAAGCTTTCTTT	CASSQGRTLSGTEAFF
TRBJ1-2	-	TRBV5-6	-	TGTGCCAGCCGAAGAGAGGGGGAATATGGCTACACCTTC	CASRREGEYGYTF
TRBJ1-2	few	TRBV28	-	TGTGCCAGCAGTAAAGGGGTGAACTATGGCTACACCTTC	CASSKGVNYGYTF
TRBJ1-4	-	TRBV4-3	TRBD1	TGCGCCAGCAGCCAAGAATTCCGGACAGGACCCTACACTAATGAAAAACTGTTTTTT	CASSQEFRTGPYTNEKLFF
TRBJ2-6	-	TRBV4-3	-	TGCGCCAGCAGCCAAGAACGTAGCACTGGGGCCAACGTCCTGACTTTC	CASSQERSTGANVLTF
TRBJ2-1	-	TRBV7-2	TRBD2	TGTGCCAGCAGCTCGGGGACTAGCGGGAGGAACAATGAGCAGTTCTTC	CASSSGTSGRNNEQFF
TRBJ2-7	few	TRBV28	-	TGTGCCAGCATAGCAGGGGACGGGTACGAGCAGTACTTC	CASIAGDGYEQYF
TRBJ2-1	-	TRBV6-5	-	TGTGCCAGCAGTTACAAAACTAGCCTCTATGAGCAGTTCTTC	CASSYKTSLYEQFF
TRBJ1-1	-	TRBV6-5	TRBD1	TGTGCCAGCAGTTTAGACAGGGACACTGAAGCTTTCTTT	CASSLDRDTEAFF
TRBJ1-1	-	TRBV11-2	-	TGTGCCAGCAGATTAGTGGGCAGGGCGAGAGCTGAAGCTTTCTTT	CASRLVGRARAEAFF
TRBJ2-7	once	TRBV30	-	TGTGCCTGGAGTTCTAGCCTCGGCGAGCAGTACTTC	CAWSSSLGEQYF
TRBJ2-7	few	TRBV7-8	TRBD2	TGTGCCAGCAAAGGACTAGCGGGAGCCCACGAGCAGTACTTC	CASKGLAGAHEQYF
TRBJ2-3	-	TRBV2	TRBD1	TGTGCCAGCAGTGAAATGCGACAGGGGGCAGGAGATACGCAGTATTTT	CASSEMRQGAGDTQYF
TRBJ1-1	-	TRBV29-1	-	TGCAGCGTTCGCCCGGGAACTGAAGCTTTCTTT	CSVRPGTEAFF
TRBJ2-1	-	TRBV5-6	-	TGTGCCAGCAGCCCACTCCGGGATGAGCAGTTCTTC	CASSPLRDEQFF
TRBJ1-2	-	TRBV4-2	-	TGTGCCAGCAGCCAAGATCCGACAGCCACTAACTATGGCTACACCTTC	CASSQDPTATNYGYTF
TRBJ2-5	few	TRBV5-1	TRBD2	TGCGCCAGCAGCTTGACTAGCGGGGAGACCCAGTACTTC	CASSLTSGETQYF
TRBJ2-2	-	TRBV30	-	TGTGCCTGGACGAGCACCGGGGAGCTGTTTTTT	CAWTSTGELFF
TRBJ1-5	few	TRBV6-1	-	TGTGCCAGCGGGGCTTTATGGGAGCCCCAGCATTTT	CASGALWEPQHF
TRBJ2-1	-	TRBV5-1	TRBD1	TGCGCCAGCAGCTTGGCTGTCGGGACAGGGTACAATGAGCAGTTCTTC	CASSLAVGTGYNEQFF
TRBJ2-7	-	TRBV10-3	TRBD2	TGTGCCACGAAAATCGGACTAGCGGGAAACTACGAGCAGTACTTC	CATKIGLAGNYEQYF
TRBJ1-2	-	TRBV15	-	TGTGCCACCAGCAGAGATGAGTTTATCACTATTGGCTACACCTTC	CATSRDEFITIGYTF
TRBJ1-2	-	TRBV28	TRBD1	TGTGCCAGCAGTTACCAAAGACAGGGAAGGGGCTATGGCTACACCTTC	CASSYQRQGRGYGYTF
TRBJ1-5	-	TRBV28	-	TGTGCCAGCAGGGGTACAGGGAGAGCGAGCAATCAGCCCCAGCATTTT	CASRGTGRASNQPQHF
TRBJ2-2	-	TRBV23-1	-	TGCGCCAGCAGTCAACCGGGACAGAACACCGGGGAGCTGTTTTTT	CASSQPGQNTGELFF
TRBJ2-2	-	TRBV29-1	TRBD1	TGCAGCGTTGGGGACAGCGGGAACACCGGGGAGCTGTTTTTT	CSVGDSGNTGELFF
TRBJ1-4	few	TRBV19	TRBD1	TGTGCCACCCAGGACAGGGCCCTTGAAAAACTGTTTTTT	CATQDRALEKLFF
TRBJ2-7	once	TRBV28	TRBD1	TGTGCCAGCAGTTCAACCGGGACAGGGGCCGAGCAGTACTTC	CASSSTGTGAEQYF
TRBJ2-6	-	TRBV4-1	-	TGCGCCAGCAGCCAAGTCCCGGGACACGGATACTCTGGGGCCAACGTCCTGACTTTC	CASSQVPGHGYSGANVLTF
TRBJ2-2	-	TRBV6-5	-	TGTGCCAGCAGTTTAGGGTTTAGCGGGAACACCGGGGAGCTGTTTTTT	CASSLGFSGNTGELFF
TRBJ2-7	-	TRBV19	-	TGTGCCAGTAGTCCCGCCGACGGGATCTCCTACGAGCAGTACTTC	CASSPADGISYEQYF
TRBJ2-7	-	TRBV6-5	-	TGTGCCAGCAGTTACTCGGCTAGTTCCTACGAGCAGTACTTC	CASSYSASSYEQYF
TRBJ2-1	-	TRBV25-1	-	TGTGCCAGCAGTGTGGAGGAAACCGAGGATGAGCAGTTCTTC	CASSVEETEDEQFF
TRBJ1-2	few	TRBV10-1	TRBD1	TGCGCCAGCAGTGCGACAGGGATCTATGGCTACACCTTC	CASSATGIYGYTF
TRBJ2-4	few	TRBV29-1	-	TGCAGCGTTGAAACAGAAAACATTCAGTACTTC	CSVETENIQYF
TRBJ1-2	-	TRBV7-2	-	TGTGCCAGCAGCACAGTAGGCGGGGGATATTTAGGAGGCTACACCTTC	CASSTVGGGYLGGYTF
TRBJ2-7	-	TRBV30	TRBD2	TGTGCCTGGAGTGTATTACCTAGCGGGAGTTACGAGCAGTACTTC	CAWSVLPSGSYEQYF
TRBJ2-7	-	TRBV4-3	TRBD2	TGCGCCAGCAGCCCAGTAGCGGGAACCACCTACGAGCAGTACTTC	CASSPVAGTTYEQYF
TRBJ1-1	few	TRBV7-6	-	TGTGCCAGCAGCTTGGGTCCCCAGGGCACTGAAGCTTTCTTT	CASSLGPQGTEAFF
TRBJ2-3	-	TRBV7-7	TRBD2	TGTGCCAGCAGCTGGGGACTAGCGGGAGCCGATACGCAGTATTTT	CASSWGLAGADTQYF
TRBJ2-7	few	TRBV25-1	TRBD1	TGTGCCAGCAGTGAATTTGTCCGACAGGGCAATACCTACGAGCAGTACTTC	CASSEFVRQGNTYEQYF
TRBJ2-7	-	TRBV14	-	TGTGCCAGCAGCCCCCACTACGAGCAGTACTTC	CASSPHYEQYF
TRBJ2-7	once	TRBV29-1	TRBD2	TGCAGCGTTGAACTAGCTAGCGGGAGAAGATACGAGCAGTACTTC	CSVELASGRRYEQYF
TRBJ2-7	once	TRBV6-5	-	TGTGCCAGCAGTTACCGGCAGGGCGACCCCTACGAGCAGTACTTC	CASSYRQGDPYEQYF
TRBJ1-1	few	TRBV4-3	-	TGCGCCAGCAGCCAAGTACAGGGTTTTGACAATGAAGCTTTCTTT	CASSQVQGFDNEAFF
TRBJ1-1	-	TRBV29-1	-	TGCAGCGTGTCGGGGGTTGGTACTGAAGCTTTCTTT	CSVSGVGTEAFF
TRBJ2-7	few	TRBV10-3	-	TGTGCCATCAGTGACCTAGACAGGCTCAACGAGCAGTACTTC	CAISDLDRLNEQYF
TRBJ2-2	-	TRBV5-4	TRBD2	TGTGCCAGCAGCCTGAGCGGGAGTCGAACAGGGGAGCTGTTTTTT	CASSLSGSRTGELFF
TRBJ1-5	-	TRBV28	TRBD1	TGTGCCAGCAGTCCACCACAGGGGAGAGGTCAGCCCCAGCATTTT	CASSPPQGRGQPQHF
TRBJ1-5	-	TRBV28	-	TGTGCCAGCAGTTCCCCGGTTGAGCCCCAGCATTTT	CASSSPVEPQHF